Listed below are T cell receptor beta chains from one sample, sequenced in a study of blood T cell repertoires in COVID-19. The protocol was immunoSEQ multiplex PCR, while the TCRdb copy is restricted to in-frame clones and leaves out a portion. The repertoire holds 79,000 or so clones, more than 75% seen once, with 11% in the top ten. The sequencing input was peripheral blood. These receptors were obtained from a man aged 55 to 70 with COVID-19, enrolled during active disease. The CDR3 runs from the conserved cysteine through the conserved F or W. The order of the fields is D gene, clone size, V gene, J gene, CDR3 DNA, CDR3 protein. The D gene is left open where the match is weak. Clone size appears in some rows only: once, few, many, or a class for an expanded clone.

d_call: TRBD2
clone_size: NA
v_call: TRBV10-3
j_call: TRBJ2-3
cdr3_nt: TGTGCCACGGCCCCGGGAGGAGATACGCAGTATTTT
cdr3_aa: CATAPGGDTQYF

d_call: TRBD1
clone_size: NA
v_call: TRBV15
j_call: TRBJ1-6
cdr3_nt: TGTGCCACCAGCAGGGCCGGGACAGGGGTTTCACCCCTCCACTTT
cdr3_aa: CATSRAGTGVSPLHF

d_call: NA
clone_size: once
v_call: TRBV9
j_call: TRBJ2-1
cdr3_nt: TGTGCCAGCAGCCAGGGGGACTTATACAATGAGCAGTTCTTC
cdr3_aa: CASSQGDLYNEQFF

d_call: TRBD2
clone_size: NA
v_call: TRBV6-5
j_call: TRBJ2-3
cdr3_nt: TGTGCCAGCAGCACCGGGACTAGCGTTTCAGATACGCAGTATTTT
cdr3_aa: CASSTGTSVSDTQYF

d_call: TRBD1
clone_size: many
v_call: TRBV6-5
j_call: TRBJ1-5
cdr3_nt: TGTGCCAGCAGTAGGACAGGGCGGTATCAGCCCCAGCATTTT
cdr3_aa: CASSRTGRYQPQHF

d_call: TRBD2
clone_size: NA
v_call: TRBV3-1/TRBV3-2
j_call: TRBJ2-3
cdr3_nt: TGTGCCAGCAGCCTCCGGACTAGCGGGGGCACAGATACGCAGTATTTT
cdr3_aa: CASSLRTSGGTDTQYF

d_call: TRBD2
clone_size: NA
v_call: TRBV9
j_call: TRBJ2-3
cdr3_nt: TGTGCCAGCAGCGTAGGCTCCCTGACTAGCGGGGACACAGATACGCAGTATTTT
cdr3_aa: CASSVGSLTSGDTDTQYF

d_call: NA
clone_size: few
v_call: TRBV7-6
j_call: TRBJ2-7
cdr3_nt: TGTGCCAGCAGCCGACAGACAGATTACGAGCAGTACTTC
cdr3_aa: CASSRQTDYEQYF

d_call: NA
clone_size: NA
v_call: TRBV10-3
j_call: TRBJ2-7
cdr3_nt: TGTGCCATCAGTTTACAGGGCTACGAGCAGTACTTC
cdr3_aa: CAISLQGYEQYF

d_call: TRBD1
clone_size: NA
v_call: TRBV5-1
j_call: TRBJ1-4
cdr3_nt: TGCGCCAGCAGCTGGACAGGTGAAAAACTGTTTTTT
cdr3_aa: CASSWTGEKLFF

d_call: NA
clone_size: NA
v_call: TRBV5-1
j_call: TRBJ1-2
cdr3_nt: TGCGCCAGCAGAACTCGAGAGGGTATTGGGGGCTACACCTTC
cdr3_aa: CASRTREGIGGYTF

d_call: TRBD1
clone_size: NA
v_call: TRBV6-1
j_call: TRBJ2-7
cdr3_nt: TGTGCCAGCAGTGACCGGACAGGGGCTTTCTACGAGCAGTACTTC
cdr3_aa: CASSDRTGAFYEQYF

d_call: TRBD1
clone_size: few
v_call: TRBV4-1
j_call: TRBJ1-2
cdr3_nt: TGCGCCAGCAGCCGGATCGGGACAGACTACGATGGCTACACCTTC
cdr3_aa: CASSRIGTDYDGYTF

d_call: NA
clone_size: NA
v_call: TRBV12-3/TRBV12-4
j_call: TRBJ2-3
cdr3_nt: TGTGCCAGCAATATGGTCGGGGGTACGCAGTATTTT
cdr3_aa: CASNMVGGTQYF

d_call: NA
clone_size: NA
v_call: TRBV7-9
j_call: TRBJ1-1
cdr3_nt: TGTGCCAGCAGCTTAGAGAGGAACACTGAAGCTTTCTTT
cdr3_aa: CASSLERNTEAFF

d_call: NA
clone_size: NA
v_call: TRBV30
j_call: TRBJ1-5
cdr3_nt: TGTGCCTGGAGTGAGGGGCTCAGCAATCAGCCCCAGCATTTT
cdr3_aa: CAWSEGLSNQPQHF

d_call: TRBD1
clone_size: once
v_call: TRBV2
j_call: TRBJ2-1
cdr3_nt: TGTGCCAGCAGTGAGGGGCAGGGGGCCAATGAGCAGTTCTTC
cdr3_aa: CASSEGQGANEQFF

d_call: TRBD1
clone_size: NA
v_call: TRBV24-1
j_call: TRBJ2-5
cdr3_nt: TGTGCCACCAGTGACCCTGGGACAGGGGGCATTCCCGGGGGAGAGACCCAGTACTTC
cdr3_aa: CATSDPGTGGIPGGETQYF

d_call: TRBD2
clone_size: NA
v_call: TRBV7-2
j_call: TRBJ2-3
cdr3_nt: TGTGCCAGCAGCTTAGCCGCCCGACTAGCCTCAAGCACAGATACGCAGTATTTT
cdr3_aa: CASSLAARLASSTDTQYF

d_call: TRBD2
clone_size: once
v_call: TRBV4-2
j_call: TRBJ2-1
cdr3_nt: TGTGCCAGCAGCCCCCCTTTGACTAGCGGGGGGGCTTCCTCCTACAATGAGCAGTTCTTC
cdr3_aa: CASSPPLTSGGASSYNEQFF

d_call: NA
clone_size: once
v_call: TRBV6-5
j_call: TRBJ2-7
cdr3_nt: TGTGCCAGCACCTGGCGGCCTAGCGAGGTCGAGCAGTACTTC
cdr3_aa: CASTWRPSEVEQYF

d_call: TRBD1
clone_size: NA
v_call: TRBV10-3
j_call: TRBJ2-5
cdr3_nt: TGTGCCATCAGTGATACAGGACAGGGCAGAGAGACCCAGTACTTC
cdr3_aa: CAISDTGQGRETQYF

d_call: TRBD1
clone_size: NA
v_call: TRBV6-1
j_call: TRBJ2-7
cdr3_nt: TGTGCCAGCAGTGAAACAACAGGGGACGAGCAGTACTTC
cdr3_aa: CASSETTGDEQYF

d_call: TRBD1
clone_size: NA
v_call: TRBV9
j_call: TRBJ2-1
cdr3_nt: TGTGCCAGCAGCTTCGGGACAGGGCCGAACAATGAGCAGTTCTTC
cdr3_aa: CASSFGTGPNNEQFF

d_call: TRBD2
clone_size: NA
v_call: TRBV5-1
j_call: TRBJ2-1
cdr3_nt: TGCGCCAGCAGCTTCAGCGGGAGGGGCAATGAGCAGTTCTTC
cdr3_aa: CASSFSGRGNEQFF

d_call: NA
clone_size: NA
v_call: TRBV11-3
j_call: TRBJ1-4
cdr3_nt: TGTGCCAGCAGCGTAAGACAGCCCCGAAACTGTAATGAAAAACTGTTTTTT
cdr3_aa: CASSVRQPRNCNEKLFF

d_call: TRBD1
clone_size: NA
v_call: TRBV10-3
j_call: TRBJ1-6
cdr3_nt: TGTGCCATCAGGCTGGACAGGGATAATTCACCCCTCCACTTT
cdr3_aa: CAIRLDRDNSPLHF

d_call: NA
clone_size: NA
v_call: TRBV29-1
j_call: TRBJ1-2
cdr3_nt: TGCAGCGTTGATACGGACGGGAGCCATGGCTACACCTTC
cdr3_aa: CSVDTDGSHGYTF

d_call: TRBD2
clone_size: NA
v_call: TRBV5-1
j_call: TRBJ2-1
cdr3_nt: TGCGCCAGCAGCCTAGGACTAGCGGGAGTTAATGAGCAGTTCTTC
cdr3_aa: CASSLGLAGVNEQFF

d_call: TRBD2
clone_size: NA
v_call: TRBV5-5
j_call: TRBJ2-7
cdr3_nt: TGTGCCAGCAGCCCTAGACTAGCGGGGGGCCCTAGCTCCTACGAGCAGTACTTC
cdr3_aa: CASSPRLAGGPSSYEQYF

d_call: NA
clone_size: NA
v_call: TRBV7-6
j_call: TRBJ2-7
cdr3_nt: TGTGCCAGCAGCTTAAGTCAAGGGGCGGTCGGCGAGCAGTACTTC
cdr3_aa: CASSLSQGAVGEQYF

d_call: TRBD2
clone_size: once
v_call: TRBV7-3
j_call: TRBJ2-2
cdr3_nt: TGTGCCAGCAGCTTAACGGCTAGCGGGATGGGGAACACCGGGGAGCTGTTTTTT
cdr3_aa: CASSLTASGMGNTGELFF

d_call: NA
clone_size: NA
v_call: TRBV24-1
j_call: TRBJ2-2
cdr3_nt: TGTGCCACCAGTGATTTCTCCTCCTATACCGGGGAGCTGTTTTTT
cdr3_aa: CATSDFSSYTGELFF

d_call: NA
clone_size: NA
v_call: TRBV12-2
j_call: TRBJ2-7
cdr3_nt: TGTGCAAGTCGCTTAGTTGTTTTTGGGACAGGGTACTACGAGCAGTACTTC
cdr3_aa: CASRLVVFGTGYYEQYF

d_call: NA
clone_size: NA
v_call: TRBV23-1
j_call: TRBJ1-6
cdr3_nt: TGCGCCAGCAGTCTTATGAGGGAGTCACCCCTCCACTTT
cdr3_aa: CASSLMRESPLHF

d_call: TRBD2
clone_size: NA
v_call: TRBV28
j_call: TRBJ2-1
cdr3_nt: TGTGCCAGCAGTTCTAGCGGGAGGGCTCTAAATGAGCAGTTCTTC
cdr3_aa: CASSSSGRALNEQFF

d_call: NA
clone_size: NA
v_call: TRBV6-5
j_call: TRBJ2-7
cdr3_nt: TGTGCCACCCGAATTTCACAGAGCTCCTACGAGCAGTACTTC
cdr3_aa: CATRISQSSYEQYF

d_call: NA
clone_size: NA
v_call: TRBV9
j_call: TRBJ1-6
cdr3_nt: TGTGCCAGCAGCGTAGCAACTGATTCACCCCTCCACTTT
cdr3_aa: CASSVATDSPLHF

d_call: NA
clone_size: once
v_call: TRBV2
j_call: TRBJ2-4
cdr3_nt: TGTGCCAGCAAGGCAGGACTAGCCAAAAACATTCAGTACTTC
cdr3_aa: CASKAGLAKNIQYF

d_call: TRBD2
clone_size: NA
v_call: TRBV30
j_call: TRBJ2-5
cdr3_nt: TGTGCCTGCGCAGCGGGACCCCAAGAGACCCAGTACTTC
cdr3_aa: CACAAGPQETQYF

d_call: NA
clone_size: NA
v_call: TRBV5-1
j_call: TRBJ2-3
cdr3_nt: TGCGCCAGCAGCTTGGTGACGGGTACTAGCACAGATACGCAGTATTTT
cdr3_aa: CASSLVTGTSTDTQYF

d_call: NA
clone_size: NA
v_call: TRBV9
j_call: TRBJ2-3
cdr3_nt: TGTGCCAGCAGCGTAGGACCAGGGTCTGAAGATACGCAGTATTTT
cdr3_aa: CASSVGPGSEDTQYF